This entry describes one T cell receptor beta chain. This sample stems from a study of blood T cell repertoires in COVID-19. At the level of the study: The analysed material was cDNA or gDNA that came from T cells, B-cell-depleted T cells, or PBMCs.

As handled by the study authors: Reference gene primer amplification gave estimated nucleated cell counts. Produced via immunoSEQ multiplex PCR; TCRdb's table is partial and in-frame only. D and trimming were read from the DNA, whereas the V and J calls and clone size are those reported in that table. Altogether about 150,000 clones are present, around 84% being singletons, with the ten largest covering approximately 9.7%. The receptor was derived from a woman in her forties or fifties with acute or convalescent COVID-19. The sample comprised peripheral blood.

CDR3 DNA sequence: TGTGCCAGCAGTATTCAGAAAAGGACAGGGATCCGTAGCAATCAGCCCCAGCATTTT. It yields the protein CASSIQKRTGIRSNQPQHF. V and J are TRBV28 and TRBJ1-5; 8 bases map to TRBD1. The CDR3 loop spans 19 amino acids. V lost 5 bases to trimming and J lost 0 bases; unmatched junction nucleotides: 15. Germline values: CDR1 MDHEN, CDR2 SYDVKM.